Presented here are 27 T cell receptor beta chains from one specimen sequenced in a study of T cell responses to AZD1222 COVID-19 vaccine. Produced via immunoSEQ multiplex PCR; TCRdb's table is partial and in-frame only. This sample yields 100,000 to 150,000 clones, of which about 90% are seen a single time; about 10% belongs to the top ten. The sequences come from peripheral blood, collected on day 0 of AZD1222 vaccination. These receptor sequences come from an adult in good health.

This clone turned up a few times. The chain couples TRBV10-2 to TRBJ1-2, with D possibly TRBD1 on 6 matching bases. V was trimmed by 6 bases and J by 4 bases, leaving 21 bases between them. This CDR3 comprises 16 residues. Germline lookup yields CDR1 WSHSY and CDR2 SAAADI. The chain's CDR3 is CASSENRDLTAYGYTF. CDR3 DNA sequence: TGCGCCAGCAGCGAAAACAGGGACCTTACCGCCTATGGCTACACCTTC.

The chain employs TRBV6-5 and TRBJ1-3; 9 bases are shared with TRBD1. CDR3 size: 14 residues. The V gene end was trimmed by 5 bases and the J gene end by 7 bases; junction bases not matched to a gene: 6. The germline V gene encodes CDR1 MNHEY and CDR2 SVGAGI. The CDR3 region has the DNA TGTGCCAGCAGTCGGGGCACAGGGGGCAACACCATATATTTT. It yields the protein CASSRGTGGNTIYF.

The chain employs TRBV7-6 and TRBJ2-7; tentatively, D is TRBD2 (6 bases). CDR3 length: 15 amino acids. Germline loops: CDR1 SGHVS, CDR2 FNYEAQ. V was shortened by 3 bases and J by 5 bases, with 17 bases between the two germline ends. CDR3: CASSLMSGSADEQYF. The CDR3 nucleotides are TGTGCCAGCAGCTTGATGAGCGGGTCGGCCGACGAGCAGTACTTC. The full variable domain, in which reference TRBV7-6 and TRBJ2-7 provide the parts outside the CDR3, is GAGVSQSPRYKVTKRGQDVALRCDPISGHVSLYWYRQALGQGPEFLTYFNYEAQQDKSGLPNDRFSAERPEGSISTLTIQRTEQRDSAMYRCASSLMSGSADEQYFGPGTRLTVT.

As concerns this clone: A junction boundary mismatches the germline segment, possibly from a read error. The gene calls are TRBV28 and TRBJ2-7; D gene unclear. This CDR3 region has 15 residues. Per the germline V gene, CDR1 is MDHEN and CDR2 is SYDVKM. CDR3 nucleotides: TGTGCCAGCAGTCCATATGGCGGTTATAGAGTTAAGCAACACTTC. It is translated as CASSPYGGYRVKQHF.

The genes are TRBV7-8 and TRBJ2-2; D is unclear. V shed 5 bases and J shed 6 bases, with 16 bases lying between them. The CDR3 runs 15 residues. From germline, CDR1 is SGHVS and CDR2 FQNEAQ. Here the CDR3 DNA reads TGTGCCAGCAGCCTAACCGGGCAGCCGGCCGGGGAGCTGTTTTTT. Protein: CASSLTGQPAGELFF. Full variable domain (remainder filled in from reference TRBV7-8 and TRBJ2-2): GAGVSQSPRYKVAKRGQDVALRCDPISGHVSLFWYQQALGQGPEFLTYFQNEAQLDKSGLPSDRFFAERPEGSVSTLKIQRTQQEDSAVYLCASSLTGQPAGELFFGEGSRLTVL.

This clone was seen once. The rearrangement links TRBV19 to TRBJ1-3; D is possibly TRBD1 (6 bases). CDR1 and CDR2 from the germline V gene are LNHDA and SQIVND (reference sequence). Deletions cut 6 bases from V and 2 bases from J, with 11 bases between. This CDR3 contains 14 residues. In nucleotides, the CDR3 is TGTGCCAGTAGGTCGGACAGAACTGGAAACACCATATATTTT. Translated: CASRSDRTGNTIYF.

This chain connects TRBV5-1 to TRBJ2-3, with TRBD2 matching over 12 bases. V lost 3 bases to trimming and J lost 1 base; unmatched junction nucleotides: 6. The CDR3 covers 17 residues. CDR1 is SGHRS, CDR2 YFSETQ, per germline. The CDR3 loop reads CASSSWTSGDRTDTQYF. The CDR3 DNA sequence: TGCGCCAGCAGCTCCTGGACTAGCGGGGATCGCACAGATACGCAGTATTTT.

The V gene is TRBV7-9, the J gene TRBJ2-1, with TRBD2 matching 11 bases. Trimming at V came to 5 bases and at J to 5 bases, leaving 5 bases not matched to a gene. The CDR3 is 15 amino acids. Germline V gene sequence: CDR1 SEHNR, CDR2 FQNEAQ (reference sequence). Here the CDR3 DNA reads TGTGCCAGCAGCCCAGGGACTAGCGGTGACAATGAGCAGTTCTTC. It specifies CASSPGTSGDNEQFF.

This chain uses TRBV4-3 with TRBJ1-2, with D unresolved. CDR1 and CDR2 from the germline V gene are LGHNA and YSLEER. This CDR3 has 15 amino acids. Deletions cut 4 bases from V and 0 bases from J, with 12 bases between. The CDR3 reads CASSRQSAANYGYTF. For the CDR3, the DNA is TGCGCCAGCAGCCGGCAGAGTGCAGCTAACTATGGCTACACCTTC.

J is TRBJ2-5 and V is TRBV6-5; D could derive from TRBD1 or TRBD2 (5 bases each). The CDR3 has 12 amino acids. The V gene lost 5 bases and the J gene lost 4 bases, with 8 bases spanning the gap. Germline CDR1 MNHEY, CDR2 SVGAGI. In nucleotides, the CDR3 is TGTGCCAGCAGTCCCGGGGCAGAGACCCAGTACTTC. It specifies CASSPGAETQYF.

The V call is TRBV11-2, the J call TRBJ1-2; the D gene is possibly TRBD1 (6 bases). The CDR3 runs 16 residues. V lost 2 bases and J lost 3, with 16 bases in between. In germline, CDR1 is SGHAT, CDR2 FQNNGV. The CDR3 region is CASSLLPARTDYGYTF. CDR3 nucleotide sequence: TGTGCCAGCAGCTTACTCCCGGCACGGACAGACTATGGCTACACCTTC.

V gene TRBV28 combines with J gene TRBJ2-5; 9 nucleotides align to TRBD2. Germline V lookup: CDR1 MDHEN, CDR2 SYDVKM. The CDR3 has 15 amino acids. Germline trimming cut 2 bases from V and 5 bases from J; bases unmatched to any gene: 6. CDR3 amino acids: CASSLTLAGPETQYF. For the CDR3, the DNA is TGTGCCAGCAGTTTAACCCTAGCGGGACCGGAGACCCAGTACTTC.

The chain carries TRBV5-1 and TRBJ2-3; 11 bases match TRBD2. Trimming cost V 5 bases and J 3 bases; bases outside gene matches: 5. This CDR3 spans 15 amino acids. In germline, CDR1 is SGHRS, CDR2 YFSETQ. In DNA, the CDR3 is TGCGCCAGCAGTCCCACTAGCGGGAGAACAGATACGCAGTATTTT. Protein sequence: CASSPTSGRTDTQYF.

Regarding this clone: The same CDR3 arises from other DNA sequences in this sample as well. The chain is built from TRBV29-1 and TRBJ2-7; the match to TRBD1 covers 8 bases. The CDR3 is 12 residues long. J gave up 0 bases and V 7 bases, and 2 bases lay outside the gene matches. The germline V gene has CDR1 SQVTM and CDR2 ANQGSEA. In nucleotides, the CDR3 is TGCAGCGCCGGGACAGGCTCCTACGAGCAGTACTTC. Translating it yields CSAGTGSYEQYF.

The rearrangement links TRBV6-2 or TRBV6-3 to TRBJ1-2; 9 bases align to TRBD1. Germline V CDR1 and CDR2: MNHEY, SVGEGT. CDR3 length: 15 residues. With V trimmed by 0 bases and J by 4 bases, 3 bases remained unmatched. CDR3 residues: CASSYSTGGGYGYTF. For the CDR3, the DNA is TGTGCCAGCAGTTACTCGACAGGGGGAGGCTATGGCTACACCTTC.

CDR3 region: CASSAKGGIGEKLFF. DNA of the CDR3: TGTGCCAGCAGCGCTAAGGGGGGAATTGGTGAAAAACTGTTTTTT. This chain uses TRBV7-3 with TRBJ1-4; perhaps TRBD1 as D (6 bases). The CDR3 is 15 amino acids. From germline, CDR1 is SGHTA and CDR2 FQGTGA. V was shortened by 5 bases and J by 7 bases, with 17 bases between the two germline ends.

The chain joins TRBV6-5 to TRBJ2-7; D might be TRBD1 or TRBD2, each matching 5 bases. The length of the CDR3 is 14 residues. V lost 0 bases to trimming and J lost 2 bases, with 8 bases between them. Germline CDR1 MNHEY, CDR2 SVGAGI. As DNA, the CDR3 is TGTGCCAGCAGTTACTCCCGAGGGGCCTACGAGCAGTACTTC. This translates into CASSYSRGAYEQYF.

The chain couples TRBV10-2 to TRBJ2-7; D remains ambiguous. Germline CDR1 is WSHSY and CDR2 is SAAADI. V was trimmed by 7 bases and J by 0 bases, leaving 4 bases between them. This CDR3 is built from 11 residues. The CDR3, as DNA: TGCGCCAGCACTAGCTCCTACGAGCAGTACTTC. Translation: CASTSSYEQYF.

The chain combines TRBV7-2 with TRBJ1-5; unclear D gene. V was clipped by 5 bases and J by 4 bases, with 6 bases between them. CDR1 and CDR2 (germline): SGHTA, FQGNSA. This CDR3 has 12 residues. DNA of the CDR3: TGTGCCAGCAGCCTACAAAATCAGCCCCAGCATTTT. Residues: CASSLQNQPQHF.

This chain connects TRBV16 to TRBJ1-6; D is perhaps TRBD1 (6 bases). CDR3 length: 15 residues. Per the germline V gene, CDR1 is KGHSY and CDR2 is FQNENV. Trimming took off 2 bases at V and 10 bases at J, with 15 bases between the two ends. The CDR3 is CASSQQGTLRSPLHF. In nucleotides, the CDR3 is TGTGCCAGCAGCCAACAGGGGACGCTTAGGTCACCCCTCCACTTT.

The DNA for the CDR3 is TGCGCCAGCAGCTTGGCCGGATCGCAGGAGACCCAGTACTTC. Protein: CASSLAGSQETQYF. The chain is built from TRBV5-1 and TRBJ2-5; D remains ambiguous. Germline CDR1 reads SGHRS; CDR2 reads YFSETQ. V lost 0 bases to trimming and J lost 5 bases, with 11 bases between them. The CDR3 is 14 residues long.

The count of this clone is one. This chain links TRBV28 with TRBJ2-5, with 8 bases aligning to TRBD1. V shed 3 bases, J shed 4 bases, and the junction held 1 base outside the gene matches. CDR3 length: 13 residues. CDR1 MDHEN and CDR2 SYDVKM come from the germline V gene. The CDR3 loop reads CASSLQGAETQYF. The CDR3 DNA is TGTGCCAGCAGTTTGCAGGGGGCAGAGACCCAGTACTTC.

This chain links TRBV5-4 with TRBJ2-7, with 8 bases fitting TRBD1. V lost 1 base and J lost 2; bases outside the gene matches: 2. The CDR3 has 14 amino acids. From germline, CDR1 is SGHNT and CDR2 YYREEE (reference sequence). The CDR3 is CASSLKTGAYEQYF. The CDR3 DNA follows: TGTGCCAGCAGCTTGAAGACAGGGGCCTACGAGCAGTACTTC.

This clone was detected once. This chain links TRBV5-1 with TRBJ2-3, with 8 bases lining up with TRBD1. Germline loops: CDR1 SGHRS, CDR2 YFSETQ. Germline trimming cut 2 bases from V and 14 bases from J; bases unmatched to any gene: 10. The CDR3 spans 13 residues. This CDR3 is CASSFKLRGRPYF. The CDR3 nucleotides read TGCGCCAGCAGCTTCAAGCTCAGGGGGCGTCCGTATTTT. Complete variable domain (other parts from reference TRBV5-1 and TRBJ2-3): KAGVTQTPRYLIKTRGQQVTLSCSPISGHRSVSWYQQTPGQGLQFLFEYFSETQRNKGNFPGRFSGRQFSNSRSEMNVSTLELGDSALYLCASSFKLRGRPYFGPGTRLTVL.

This clone came up once. The chain links TRBV10-3 to TRBJ1-5; possibly TRBD1 for D (6 bases). The V and J ends lost 5 bases and 3 bases respectively, with 11 bases between them. There are 14 residues in the CDR3. The germline gives CDR1 ENHRY, CDR2 SYGVKD. Here the CDR3 DNA reads TGTGCCATCAGTCGGTCAGGGGACAATCAGCCCCAGCATTTT. The encoded protein is CAISRSGDNQPQHF.

The chain has TRBV2 and TRBJ1-1; D not resolved. CDR3 length equals 15 residues. V lost 3 bases to trimming and J lost 2 bases, with 13 bases between them. Germline values: CDR1 SNHLY, CDR2 FYNNEI. Here the CDR3 reads CASSDRPSPNTEAFF. CDR3 nucleotide sequence: TGTGCCAGCAGTGACAGACCGAGCCCAAACACTGAAGCTTTCTTT.

This clone was observed a few times. The CDR3 is CASSMYRMSTDTQYF. For the CDR3, the DNA is TGTGCCAGTAGTATGTACAGGATGAGTACAGATACGCAGTATTTT. The chain recombines TRBV19 with TRBJ2-3; TRBD1 might be the D (5 bases). Germline CDR1 LNHDA, CDR2 SQIVND (reference sequence). The CDR3 totals 15 residues. Trimming took off 3 bases at V and 3 bases at J, with 13 bases between the two ends.